The next 12 T cell receptor beta chains were all read from a single sample in a study of cytomegalovirus exposure and HLA in healthy donors. PCR was performed using 60 Vbeta and 13 Jbeta primers. TCRdb's copy holds only in-frame clones and misses some; the assay was immunoSEQ multiplex PCR. The sample yields under 150,000 clones, 78% seen once. Input material: PBMCs. The receptors come from a middle-aged woman in good health and CMV-seronegative.

The chain recombines TRBV28 with TRBJ2-7; 13 positions match TRBD2. Per the germline V gene, CDR1 is MDHEN and CDR2 is SYDVKM. The CDR3 loop spans 15 amino acids. V dropped 4 bases and J dropped 2; count of bases not matched to a gene: 2. CDR3 sequence reads: CASSSGLAGAYEQYF. The CDR3 DNA reads as TGTGCCAGCAGTTCTGGACTAGCGGGAGCCTACGAGCAGTACTTC.

The V call is TRBV11-1, the J call TRBJ2-5, with 10 bases aligning to TRBD1. This CDR3 spans 15 amino acids. J gave up 3 bases and V 5 bases, and 6 bases lay outside the gene matches. Germline values: CDR1 SGHAT, CDR2 FQDESV (reference sequence). The CDR3 is CASSARDRGKETQYF. CDR3 DNA sequence: TGTGCCAGCAGCGCTCGGGACAGGGGAAAAGAGACCCAGTACTTC.

The chain recombines TRBV10-1 with TRBJ1-1; no reliable D call. V lost 6 bases and J lost 2, with 19 bases in between. This CDR3 is 16 amino acids long. Germline loops: CDR1 WNHNN, CDR2 SYGVQD (reference sequence). CDR3 in amino acids: CASSDKLSGNNTEAFF. As DNA, the CDR3 is TGCGCCAGCAGCGATAAACTATCCGGGAATAACACTGAAGCTTTCTTT.

As concerns this clone: One junction end does not reproduce the germline sequence, and a read error may be involved. V usage is TRBV28 and J usage is TRBJ2-6, with D possibly TRBD1 on 5 matching bases. Germline V lookup: CDR1 MDHEN, CDR2 SYDVKM. The CDR3 runs to 15 residues. The chain's CDR3 is CASTYGWAGANGLTF. The CDR3 DNA reads as TGTGCCAGCACCTACGGTTGGGCTGGGGCCAACGGCCTGACTTTC.

The chain employs TRBV19 and TRBJ1-4; TRBD1 matches 7 bases. Unmatched junction bases numbered 10, after V lost 5 bases and J lost 4 bases. There are 16 residues in the CDR3. Germline CDR1 and CDR2: LNHDA and SQIVND (reference sequence). CDR3 amino acids: CASSPRQGLGNEKLFF. The CDR3 region has the DNA TGTGCCAGTAGTCCCCGACAGGGACTAGGTAATGAAAAACTGTTTTTT.

The chain joins TRBV18 to TRBJ1-4, with TRBD1 matching over 10 bases. The germline gives CDR1 KGHSH, CDR2 LQKENI. Germline trimming cut 3 bases from V and 6 bases from J; bases unmatched to any gene: 4. The CDR3 runs to 15 residues. The CDR3: CASSPFGTGDEKLFF. The CDR3 coding sequence is TGTGCCAGCTCACCCTTCGGGACAGGGGATGAAAAACTGTTTTTT.

This chain joins TRBV13 and TRBJ2-7, with TRBD1 matching 8 bases. V dropped 5 bases and J dropped 2; count of bases not matched to a gene: 11. Germline V lookup: CDR1 PRHDT, CDR2 FYEKMQ (reference sequence). The CDR3 is made up of 16 amino acids. CDR3 in amino acids: CASSPRAGTGAYEQYF. Here the CDR3 DNA reads TGTGCCAGCAGCCCCCGGGCCGGGACAGGAGCCTACGAGCAGTACTTC.

The chain joins TRBV7-9 to TRBJ1-4; no firm D call. The V and J ends lost 3 bases and 0 bases respectively, with 5 bases between them. From germline, CDR1 is SEHNR and CDR2 FQNEAQ (reference sequence). This CDR3 has 14 residues. The CDR3 loop reads CASSFPATNEKLFF. The DNA for the CDR3 is TGTGCCAGCAGCTTTCCGGCAACTAATGAAAAACTGTTTTTT. The whole variable domain, remainder taken from reference TRBV7-9 and TRBJ1-4, is DTGVSQNPRHKITKRGQNVTFRCDPISEHNRLYWYRQTLGQGPEFLTYFQNEAQLEKSRLLSDRFSAERPKGSFSTLEIQRTEQGDSAMYLCASSFPATNEKLFFGSGTQLSVL.

V gene TRBV10-1 combines with J gene TRBJ1-2, with TRBD1 matching 9 bases. V was clipped by 0 bases and J by 4 bases; unmatched bases: 3. In germline, CDR1 is WNHNN, CDR2 SYGVQD (reference sequence). This CDR3 is 15 amino acids long. The CDR3 bases are TGCGCCAGCAGTGAGTCGGACAGGGGACTCTATGGCTACACCTTC. Translating it yields CASSESDRGLYGYTF.

The chain recombines TRBV5-6 with TRBJ1-2, with a tentative D call TRBD1 (5 bases). V shed 3 bases and J shed 4 bases, with 13 bases lying between them. Per germline, CDR1 SGHDT and CDR2 YYEEEE. The CDR3 has 14 residues. The chain's CDR3 is CASSWAGIGYGYTF. The CDR3 region has the DNA TGTGCCAGCAGCTGGGCAGGGATCGGCTATGGCTACACCTTC. Variable domain in full (rest from reference TRBV5-6 and TRBJ1-2): DAGVTQSPTHLIKTRGQQVTLRCSPKSGHDTVSWYQQALGQGPQFIFQYYEEEERQRGNFPDRFSGHQFPNYSSELNVNALLLGDSALYLCASSWAGIGYGYTFGSGTRLTVV.

The J gene is TRBJ1-4, the V gene TRBV6-5; D possibly corresponds to TRBD1 (5 bases). This CDR3 contains 14 residues. Deletions cut 0 bases from V and 5 bases from J, with 7 bases between. Germline V CDR1 and CDR2: MNHEY, SVGAGI. The CDR3 sequence is CASSYSPGNEKLFF. As DNA, the CDR3 is TGTGCCAGCAGTTACTCCCCAGGGAATGAAAAACTGTTTTTT.

The chain recombines TRBV5-1 with TRBJ1-2; a possible D gene is TRBD1 (6 bases). CDR3 length equals 13 residues. CDR1 is SGHRS, CDR2 YFSETQ, per germline. V was trimmed by 0 bases and J by 8 bases, leaving 11 bases between them. The CDR3 loop is CASSLETGKGYTF. CDR3 nucleotides: TGCGCCAGCAGCTTGGAAACAGGGAAGGGCTACACCTTC.